What follows describes a single T cell receptor beta chain. Its target is unknown. The germline gives CDR1 SGHRS, CDR2 YFSETQ. This CDR3 region has 14 residues. With V trimmed by 7 bases and J by 6 bases, 9 bases remained unmatched. This specimen comes from a study of identical twins. Study-wide points: Not following the same donors, the study drew its conclusions from cross-sectional statistical analysis. The presence of invariant MAIT and iNKT cells could partly confound analyses of zero-insertion sequences.

TCRdb re-derived calls from the 5' RACE reads in MiXCR, one entry per CDR3 protein. The repertoire consists of 350,000 to 400,000 distinct CDR3 sequences, with about 10% occurring once and the leading ten covering approximately 8.9%. V gene TRBV5-1 combines with J gene TRBJ2-2, with TRBD1 identical over 7 bases. Sequencing input: naive T cells sorted from blood. This TCR derives from a woman in her 50s in good health. The CDR3 nucleotides read TGCGCCAGCGGGTCAGGGGGTAACGCCGGGGAGCTGTTTTTT. As protein: CASGSGGNAGELFF.